This T cell receptor beta chain stems from a study of tumor-infiltrating lymphocytes in oesophageal squamous cell carcinoma. Germline-derived CDR1 and CDR2 are SGHTA and FQGNSA. The CDR3 extends over 13 amino acids. From the PCR reads, TCRdb called clonotypes with MiXCR, one entry per CDR3 protein. Of 19,000 or so distinct CDR3 sequences listed, about 51% were seen once; the top ten hold approximately 44%. This chain joins TRBV7-2 and TRBJ1-4, with D possibly TRBD1 on 5 matching bases. The better agreement between TRBJ1-5 and the DNA end casts doubt on the J call. Sequencing used normal esophageal tissue next to the tumor. The clonotype was recovered from a female donor with esophageal squamous cell carcinoma. In nucleotides, the CDR3 is TGTGCCAGCAGCTCAAACAGGAATCAGCCCCAGCATTTT. Translation gives CASSSNRNQPQHF.